The 16 T cell receptor beta chains given below trace back to one sample, sequenced in a study of shared clonotypes between healthy human individuals. The data were produced by immunoSEQ multiplex PCR, yet TCRdb's version contains in-frame clones alone and is incomplete. The sample carries 2 million to 3 million clones, approximately 94% recorded once. Material: naive CD4+ T cells sorted from blood. The subset: CD45RA+ positively selected. All receptors come from a man between 18 and 35 years old in good health.

The chain couples TRBV2 to TRBJ1-5; D is undetermined. Trimming removed 5 bases from V and 2 bases from J, with 10 bases in between. The CDR3 totals 14 residues. From germline, CDR1 is SNHLY and CDR2 FYNNEI. The CDR3 sequence is CASSPPSGNQPQHF. The DNA of the CDR3 is TGTGCCAGCAGTCCCCCGAGTGGCAATCAGCCCCAGCATTTT.

As concerns this clone: Different DNA sequences within this sample yield the same CDR3. The chain joins TRBV6-5 to TRBJ2-7; D remains ambiguous. The CDR3 is made up of 12 amino acids. Looked up from germline, CDR1 is MNHEY and CDR2 is SVGAGI. Between the trimmed V and J ends, which lost 0 bases and 6 bases, there was a span of 6 bases. Here the CDR3 reads CASSYSFGEQYF. CDR3 nucleotides: TGTGCCAGCAGTTACTCATTCGGCGAGCAGTACTTC.

The rearrangement uses TRBV28 and TRBJ2-7; D unresolved. This CDR3 contains 13 residues. CDR1 and CDR2 (germline): MDHEN, SYDVKM. V lost 6 bases to trimming and J lost 6 bases, with 15 bases between them. Here the CDR3 reads CASSYPTTLEQYF. In DNA form, the CDR3 reads TGTGCCAGCAGCTATCCCACTACTCTCGAGCAGTACTTC.

This chain uses TRBV7-9 with TRBJ2-5, with TRBD2 matching 10 bases. With V trimmed by 2 bases and J by 1 base, 1 base remained unmatched. The germline CDR1 and CDR2 sequences are SEHNR and FQNEAQ (reference sequence). This CDR3 spans 15 amino acids. CDR3: CASSLTSGIQETQYF. The CDR3 region has the DNA TGTGCCAGCAGCTTAACTAGCGGGATCCAAGAGACCCAGTACTTC.

This clone is a singleton in its sample. The gene calls are TRBV11-2 and TRBJ2-3, with a possible D match to TRBD1 (5 bases). CDR3 size: 16 residues. The V gene lost 2 bases and the J gene lost 0 bases, with 12 bases spanning the gap. Looked up from germline, CDR1 is SGHAT and CDR2 is FQNNGV. This CDR3 is CASSLYKGLSTDTQYF. In nucleotides, the CDR3 is TGTGCCAGCAGCTTATATAAGGGGCTAAGCACAGATACGCAGTATTTT.

The chain uses TRBV21-1 and TRBJ2-2; the table's D call TRBD2 went unverified against the DNA. TRBV21-1 is reported as a pseudogene. This CDR3 has 14 amino acids. The CDR3: CASSKTSDTGELFF. The CDR3 nucleotides are TGTGCCAGCAGCAAAACTAGTGACACCGGGGAGCTGTTTTTT.

This clone appeared a single time. The rearrangement joins TRBV6-6 to TRBJ1-1; no clear D gene. CDR1 is MNHNY and CDR2 is SVGAGI in the germline V gene (reference sequence). The CDR3 is 13 amino acids. Between the trimmed V and J ends, which lost 5 bases and 8 bases, there was a span of 15 bases. CDR3 nucleotide sequence: TGTGCCAGCAGTCCTCCCTACGGGGAGGAAGCTTTCTTT. Translating it yields CASSPPYGEEAFF.

A single count supports this clone. The chain carries TRBV9 and TRBJ2-2, with TRBD2 matching 9 bases. From germline, CDR1 is SGDLS and CDR2 YYNGEE. The CDR3 extends over 18 amino acids. The V and J ends lost 1 base and 2 bases, in that order; junction bases with no gene match: 9. CDR3 residues: CASSVKAGGLFNTGELFF. CDR3 in DNA: TGTGCCAGCAGCGTAAAAGCGGGGGGACTTTTTAACACCGGGGAGCTGTTTTTT.

This clone is a singleton in its sample. This rearrangement joins TRBV11-2 to TRBJ2-5; a possible D gene is TRBD1 (6 bases). Trimming removed 6 bases from V and 8 bases from J, with 10 bases in between. CDR3 size: 11 residues. CDR1 is SGHAT and CDR2 is FQNNGV in the germline V gene. The CDR3 DNA sequence: TGTGCCAGCAGACTACAGGGAACCCAGTACTTC. Protein: CASRLQGTQYF. The entire variable domain, with the rest obtained from reference TRBV11-2 and TRBJ2-5, is as follows: EAGVAQSPRYKIIEKRQSVAFWCNPISGHATLYWYQQILGQGPKLLIQFQNNGVVDDSQLPKDRFSAERLKGVDSTLKIQPAKLEDSAVYLCASRLQGTQYFGPGTRLLVL.

This clone was recorded only once. The chain recombines TRBV19 with TRBJ1-5; TRBD1 agrees at 7 bases. From germline, CDR1 is LNHDA and CDR2 SQIVND (reference sequence). The V segment lost 9 bases and the J segment 6 bases; nucleotides outside the gene matches: 11. The CDR3 has 14 amino acids. CDR3 sequence (DNA): TGTGCCAGCATGACAGGGATAGTGGGTCAGCCCCAGCATTTT. Translation gives CASMTGIVGQPQHF.

V and J are TRBV10-3 and TRBJ2-7, with 13 nucleotides matching TRBD2. CDR3 length: 16 amino acids. The J segment lost 2 bases and the V segment lost 4 bases, leaving 5 bases of the junction unmatched. Germline CDR1 is ENHRY and CDR2 is SYGVKD. CDR3: CAISGGTSGNPYEQYF. CDR3 nucleotide sequence: TGTGCCATCAGTGGAGGGACTAGCGGGAACCCCTACGAGCAGTACTTC.

The chain has TRBV7-8 and TRBJ2-7, with TRBD2 as a possible D gene (6 bases). Trimming took off 6 bases at V and 2 bases at J, with 17 bases between the two ends. Germline-derived CDR1 and CDR2 are SGHVS and FQNEAQ. CDR3 length: 15 residues. CDR3 sequence: CASRYGRGGTYEQYF. The CDR3 DNA is TGTGCCAGCAGATACGGACGGGGAGGAACCTACGAGCAGTACTTC.

This clone has only one observation. The gene calls are TRBV4-2 and TRBJ2-3, with D unresolved. There are 16 residues in the CDR3. The ends were cut back, 0 bases at V and 5 bases at J, with 15 bases in the middle. Germline CDR1 is LGHNA and CDR2 is YNFKEQ. The CDR3 coding sequence is TGTGCCAGCAGCCAAGAGATCCTATTGATTTTAGATACGCAGTATTTT. Its translation: CASSQEILLILDTQYF.

The chain couples TRBV7-3 to TRBJ2-3; 7 bases are shared with TRBD1. Germline V gene lookup returns CDR1 SGHTA and CDR2 FQGTGA. This CDR3 has 11 residues. V shed 5 bases, J shed 12 bases, and the junction held 5 bases outside the gene matches. CDR3 nucleotides: TGTGCCAGCAGCACAGGACAGGAACAGTATTTT. It translates to CASSTGQEQYF.

With respect to this clone: Other DNA sequences in the same sample also yield this CDR3. The chain uses TRBV5-1 and TRBJ2-7; 8 nucleotides line up with TRBD1. The CDR3 covers 14 residues. After removal of 0 bases from V and 5 bases from J, the junction contained 4 bases not matched to a gene. CDR1 and CDR2 from the germline V gene are SGHRS and YFSETQ. The CDR3 sequence: CASSLGQGADEQYF. CDR3 in DNA: TGCGCCAGCAGCTTGGGGCAGGGGGCTGACGAGCAGTACTTC.

The rearrangement uses TRBV29-1 and TRBJ2-1; the D gene is possibly TRBD1 (7 bases). Trimming removed 6 bases at V and 0 bases at J, with 15 bases between. The CDR3 totals 15 residues. Germline V gene sequence: CDR1 SQVTM, CDR2 ANQGSEA. The CDR3 coding sequence is TGCAGCGTGGGCGGGACAGAGAACTCCTACAATGAGCAGTTCTTC. This translates into CSVGGTENSYNEQFF.